These 17 T cell receptor beta chains were all obtained from the same sample, sequenced in a study of OX40 agonist ivuxolimab in advanced cancers. Clones were read by immunoSEQ multiplex PCR, and TCRdb kept only the in-frame ones, dropping some. Of 100,000 or so clones in the sample, approximately 95% were seen once. Sequencing used CD4+ or CD8+ T cells sorted from blood, obtained in a trial of the OX40 agonist ivuxolimab. The receptor source for this set is an adult with an advanced solid tumor such as melanoma, head and neck, liver or kidney cancer.

The CDR3 coding sequence is TGTGCCAGCAGCCCCTCAGGGACTGAGGGAATGGGGTCGCAGTTCTTC. Translating it yields CASSPSGTEGMGSQFF. The rearrangement joins TRBV9 to TRBJ2-1; D is possibly TRBD2 (6 bases). The CDR3 sequence is 16 residues long. Looked up from germline, CDR1 is SGDLS and CDR2 is YYNGEE. Trimming removed 4 bases at V and 12 bases at J, with 26 bases between.

In DNA form, the CDR3 reads TGTGCCAGTAGCCCTTTCTTCGGTGACACAGCAACATCCAATGAGCAGTTCTTC. Amino acid sequence: CASSPFFGDTATSNEQFF. The rearrangement joins TRBV19 to TRBJ2-1; no definite D call. The CDR3 contains 18 residues. The V end lost 6 bases, the J end lost 6 bases, and 27 bases lay between the germline ends. Looked up from germline, CDR1 is LNHDA and CDR2 is SQIVND (reference sequence).

The chain joins TRBV11-2 to TRBJ2-5; D tentatively reads TRBD1 or TRBD2 (5 bases each). Germline V gives CDR1 SGHAT, CDR2 FQNNGV. The CDR3 consists of 15 residues. Trimming left V 5 bases short and J 2 bases short, with 15 bases between. The CDR3 sequence: CASSPFLEGQETQYF. For the CDR3, the DNA is TGTGCCAGCAGCCCCTTTTTAGAGGGGCAAGAGACCCAGTACTTC.

The chain joins TRBV6-1 to TRBJ1-6; perhaps TRBD1 as D (6 bases). Trimming removed 4 bases from V and 4 bases from J, with 8 bases in between. CDR1 and CDR2 (germline): MNHNS, SASEGT. The CDR3 length is 14 residues. The CDR3 spells CASSVGQYNSPLHF. CDR3 DNA sequence: TGTGCCAGCAGTGTAGGACAGTATAATTCACCCCTCCACTTT.

V and J are TRBV30 and TRBJ2-1; 8 bases align to TRBD2. V was clipped by 1 base and J by 4 bases; unmatched bases: 3. The CDR3 has 14 amino acids. Germline V gene data show CDR1 as GTSNPN and CDR2 as SVGIG (reference sequence). The CDR3 nucleotides are TGTGCCTGGAGTGATGGCGGGGGGTACAATGAGCAGTTCTTC. Encoded protein: CAWSDGGGYNEQFF.

V is TRBV4-3 and J is TRBJ2-1, with D perhaps matching TRBD2 (5 bases). This CDR3 is built from 16 residues. Per the germline V gene, CDR1 is LGHNA and CDR2 is YSLEER. Deletions cut 0 bases from V and 7 bases from J, with 16 bases between. CDR3 nucleotides: TGCGCCAGCAGCCAAGATCTGGAGGAGCAGTGGAATGAGCAGTTCTTC. This sequence encodes CASSQDLEEQWNEQFF.

The J gene is TRBJ2-1, the V gene TRBV27; D gene ambiguous. Germline V gives CDR1 MNHEY, CDR2 SMNVEV (reference sequence). The length of the CDR3 is 13 residues. Trimming left V 5 bases short and J 4 bases short, with 9 bases between. The chain's CDR3 is CASSPPEYNEQFF. The CDR3 nucleotides are TGTGCCAGCAGTCCCCCAGAGTACAATGAGCAGTTCTTC.

This chain joins TRBV4-2 and TRBJ2-7; D remains ambiguous. V lost 1 base and J 2 bases, leaving 6 bases between the germline ends. The CDR3 covers 13 residues. Germline values: CDR1 LGHNA, CDR2 YNFKEQ. The CDR3 nucleotides read TGTGCCAGCAGCCAAGGAGGCACCTACGAGCAGTACTTC. This gives the protein CASSQGGTYEQYF.

V gene TRBV4-1 combines with J gene TRBJ1-3, with a possible D match to TRBD1 (5 bases). CDR3 length: 16 amino acids. The germline V gene has CDR1 MGHRA and CDR2 YSYEKL. V lost 4 bases to trimming and J lost 0 bases, with 13 bases between them. Here the CDR3 DNA reads TGCGCCAGCAGCCCCATAGCCGGGACCTCTGGAAACACCATATATTTT. This gives the protein CASSPIAGTSGNTIYF.

This clone appeared a single time. The gene calls are TRBV7-6 and TRBJ2-7; 8 bases align to TRBD1. V trimming: 5 bases; J trimming: 2 bases; junction bases outside the gene matches: 11. This CDR3 has 16 residues. The V gene's germline CDR1 is SGHVS and CDR2 FNYEAQ. CDR3 protein: CASSPKGQEIAYEQYF. Written as DNA, the CDR3 is TGTGCCAGCAGCCCGAAGGGACAGGAGATCGCCTACGAGCAGTACTTC.

The chain employs TRBV27 and TRBJ2-7; perhaps TRBD2 as D (6 bases). Trimming took off 2 bases at V and 5 bases at J, with 10 bases between the two ends. This CDR3 contains 13 residues. Germline CDR1 reads MNHEY; CDR2 reads SMNVEV (reference sequence). The CDR3 sequence is CASSLTGSNEQYF. DNA of the CDR3: TGTGCCAGCAGTTTAACCGGGAGTAACGAGCAGTACTTC.

In nucleotides, the CDR3 is TGTGCCAGCAGCTATGGACAGGGTCTGAACGAGCAGTACTTC. Translation: CASSYGQGLNEQYF. The V and J genes are TRBV5-6 and TRBJ2-7; the match to TRBD1 covers 8 bases. CDR3 length: 14 amino acids. Germline V CDR1 and CDR2: SGHDT, YYEEEE. The V segment lost 3 bases and the J segment 5 bases; nucleotides outside the gene matches: 7.

V and J are TRBV14 and TRBJ2-7, with D tentatively TRBD2 (6 bases). This CDR3 contains 17 residues. Germline loops: CDR1 SGHDN, CDR2 FVKESK. V lost 3 bases to trimming and J lost 3 bases, with 21 bases between them. CDR3 region: CASSHITSPENLYEQYF. Written as DNA, the CDR3 is TGTGCCAGCAGCCATATCACTAGCCCGGAGAACCTCTACGAGCAGTACTTC.

J is TRBJ1-5 and V is TRBV7-2; D remains ambiguous. CDR3 size: 13 residues. Germline assignment: CDR1 SGHTA and CDR2 FQGNSA. The V end lost 2 bases, the J end lost 0 bases, and 2 bases lay between the germline ends. This chain's CDR3 is CASSLHSNQPQHF. The CDR3 nucleotides read TGTGCCAGCAGCTTACATAGCAATCAGCCCCAGCATTTT.

The V gene is TRBV11-2, the J gene TRBJ1-4; tentatively, D is TRBD1 (6 bases). Deletions cut 7 bases from V and 4 bases from J, with 16 bases between. The CDR3 has 15 residues. Germline CDR1 reads SGHAT; CDR2 reads FQNNGV. The CDR3 is CASNQGIGLNEKLFF. The DNA for the CDR3 is TGTGCCAGCAATCAGGGGATCGGCCTTAATGAAAAACTGTTTTTT.

The gene calls are TRBV19 and TRBJ1-5; D gene uncertain. V was shortened by 7 bases and J by 5 bases, with 15 bases between the two germline ends. The CDR3 covers 14 residues. CDR1 is LNHDA and CDR2 is SQIVND in the germline V gene (reference sequence). CDR3 region: CASKVGETYQPQHF. Written as DNA, the CDR3 is TGTGCCAGTAAAGTTGGAGAGACTTATCAGCCCCAGCATTTT.

This chain connects TRBV7-8 to TRBJ2-7; weak D call: TRBD2 (6 bases). V lost 3 bases and J 2 bases, leaving 17 bases between the germline ends. The germline CDR1 and CDR2 sequences are SGHVS and FQNEAQ. The CDR3 has 16 residues. CDR3 sequence: CASSLVLPGVTYEQYF. The CDR3 DNA reads TGTGCCAGCAGCTTGGTTCTGCCGGGAGTAACCTACGAGCAGTACTTC.